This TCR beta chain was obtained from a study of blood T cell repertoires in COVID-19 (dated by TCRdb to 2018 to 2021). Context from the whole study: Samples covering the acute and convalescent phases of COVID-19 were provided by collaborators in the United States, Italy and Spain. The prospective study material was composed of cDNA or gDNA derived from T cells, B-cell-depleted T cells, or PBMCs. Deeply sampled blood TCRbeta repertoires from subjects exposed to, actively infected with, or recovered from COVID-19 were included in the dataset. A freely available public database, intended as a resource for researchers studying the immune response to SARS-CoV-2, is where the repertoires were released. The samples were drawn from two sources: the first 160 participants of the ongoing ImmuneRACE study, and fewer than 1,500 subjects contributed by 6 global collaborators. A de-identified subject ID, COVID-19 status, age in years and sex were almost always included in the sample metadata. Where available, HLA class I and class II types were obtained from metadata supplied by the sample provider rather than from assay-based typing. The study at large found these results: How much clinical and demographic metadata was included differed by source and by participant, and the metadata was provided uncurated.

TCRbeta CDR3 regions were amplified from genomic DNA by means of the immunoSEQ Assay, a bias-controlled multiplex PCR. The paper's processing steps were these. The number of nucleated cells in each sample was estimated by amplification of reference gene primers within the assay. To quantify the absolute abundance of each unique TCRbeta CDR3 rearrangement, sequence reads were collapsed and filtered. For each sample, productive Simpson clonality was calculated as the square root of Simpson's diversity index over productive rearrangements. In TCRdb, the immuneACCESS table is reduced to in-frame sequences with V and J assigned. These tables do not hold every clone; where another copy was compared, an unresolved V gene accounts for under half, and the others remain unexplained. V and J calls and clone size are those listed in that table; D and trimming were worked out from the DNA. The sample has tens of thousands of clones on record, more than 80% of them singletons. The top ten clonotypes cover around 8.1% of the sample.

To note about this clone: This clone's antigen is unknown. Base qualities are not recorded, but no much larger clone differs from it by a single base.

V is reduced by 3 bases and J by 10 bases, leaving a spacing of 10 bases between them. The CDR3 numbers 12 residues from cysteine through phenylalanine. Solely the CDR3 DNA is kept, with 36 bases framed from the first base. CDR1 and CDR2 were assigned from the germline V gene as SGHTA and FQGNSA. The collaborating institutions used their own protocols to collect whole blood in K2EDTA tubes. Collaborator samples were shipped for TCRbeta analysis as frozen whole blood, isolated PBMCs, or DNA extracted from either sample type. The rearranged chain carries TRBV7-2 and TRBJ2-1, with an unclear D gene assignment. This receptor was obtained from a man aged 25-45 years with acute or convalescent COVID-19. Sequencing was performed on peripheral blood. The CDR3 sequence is CASSFPPGEQFF. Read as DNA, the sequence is TGTGCCAGCAGCTTCCCCCCAGGCGAGCAGTTCTTC.